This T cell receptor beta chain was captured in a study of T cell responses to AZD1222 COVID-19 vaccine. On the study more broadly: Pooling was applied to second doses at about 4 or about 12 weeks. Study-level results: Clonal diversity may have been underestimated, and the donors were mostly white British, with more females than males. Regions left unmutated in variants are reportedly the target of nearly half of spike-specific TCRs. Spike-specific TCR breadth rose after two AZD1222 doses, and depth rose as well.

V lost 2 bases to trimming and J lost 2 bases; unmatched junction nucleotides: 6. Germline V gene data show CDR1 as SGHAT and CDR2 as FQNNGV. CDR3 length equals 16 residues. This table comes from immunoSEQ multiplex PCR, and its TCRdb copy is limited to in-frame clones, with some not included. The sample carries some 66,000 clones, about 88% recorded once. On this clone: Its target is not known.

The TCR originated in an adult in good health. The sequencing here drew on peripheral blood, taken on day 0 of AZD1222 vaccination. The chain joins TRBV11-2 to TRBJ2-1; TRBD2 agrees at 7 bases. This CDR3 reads CASSLFSSGAYNEQFF. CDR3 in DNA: TGTGCCAGCAGCTTATTTTCAAGCGGGGCCTACAATGAGCAGTTCTTC.